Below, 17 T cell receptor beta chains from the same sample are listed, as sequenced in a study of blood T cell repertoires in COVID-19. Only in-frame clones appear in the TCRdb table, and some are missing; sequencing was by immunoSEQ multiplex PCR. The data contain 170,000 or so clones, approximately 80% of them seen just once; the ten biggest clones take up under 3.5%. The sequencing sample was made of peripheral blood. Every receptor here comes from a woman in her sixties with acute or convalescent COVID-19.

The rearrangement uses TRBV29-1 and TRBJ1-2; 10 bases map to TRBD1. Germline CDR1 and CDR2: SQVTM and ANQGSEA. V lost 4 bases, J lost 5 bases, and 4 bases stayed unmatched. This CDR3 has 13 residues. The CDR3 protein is CSVGQGAGYGYTF. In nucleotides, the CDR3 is TGCAGCGTTGGACAGGGGGCCGGGTATGGCTACACCTTC.

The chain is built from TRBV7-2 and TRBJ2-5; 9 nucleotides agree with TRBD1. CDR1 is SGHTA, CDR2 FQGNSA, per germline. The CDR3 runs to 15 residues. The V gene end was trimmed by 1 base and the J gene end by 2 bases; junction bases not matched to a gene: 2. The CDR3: CASSLVGTGQETQYF. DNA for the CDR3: TGTGCCAGCAGCTTAGTGGGGACAGGGCAAGAGACCCAGTACTTC.

CDR3 nucleotide sequence: TGCGCCAGCAGCTTGGGGGGACTAGCGGGCCGCACAGATACGCAGTATTTT. Protein sequence: CASSLGGLAGRTDTQYF. The J gene is TRBJ2-3, the V gene TRBV5-1; 12 bases are shared with TRBD2. V lost 0 bases and J lost 1; bases outside the gene matches: 3. CDR3 length: 17 amino acids. Germline CDR1 and CDR2: SGHRS and YFSETQ.

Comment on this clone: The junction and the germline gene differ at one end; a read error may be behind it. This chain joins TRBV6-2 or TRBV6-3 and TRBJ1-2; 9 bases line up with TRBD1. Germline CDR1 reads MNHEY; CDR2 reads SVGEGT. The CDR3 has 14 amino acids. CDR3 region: CASSYSGTGYDYTF. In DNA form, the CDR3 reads TGTGCCAGCAGTTACTCCGGGACAGGGTATGACTACACCTTC.

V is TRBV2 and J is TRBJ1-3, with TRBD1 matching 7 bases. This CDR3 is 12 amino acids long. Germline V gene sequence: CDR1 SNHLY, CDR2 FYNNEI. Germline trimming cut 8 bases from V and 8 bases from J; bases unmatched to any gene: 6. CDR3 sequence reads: CASGTAADTIYF. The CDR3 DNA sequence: TGTGCCAGCGGGACAGCCGCCGACACCATATATTTT.

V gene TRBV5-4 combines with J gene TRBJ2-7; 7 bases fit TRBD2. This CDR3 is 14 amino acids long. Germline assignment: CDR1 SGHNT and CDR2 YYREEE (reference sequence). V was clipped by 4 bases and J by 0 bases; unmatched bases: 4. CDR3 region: CASSPRDYSYEQYF. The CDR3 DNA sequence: TGTGCCAGCAGCCCCAGGGACTACTCCTACGAGCAGTACTTC.

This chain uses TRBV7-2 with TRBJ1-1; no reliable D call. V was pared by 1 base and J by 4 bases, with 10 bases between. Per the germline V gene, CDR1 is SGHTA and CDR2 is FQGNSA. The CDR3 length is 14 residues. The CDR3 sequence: CASSLVSIGTEAFF. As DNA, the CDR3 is TGTGCCAGCAGCTTAGTTAGTATTGGCACTGAAGCTTTCTTT.

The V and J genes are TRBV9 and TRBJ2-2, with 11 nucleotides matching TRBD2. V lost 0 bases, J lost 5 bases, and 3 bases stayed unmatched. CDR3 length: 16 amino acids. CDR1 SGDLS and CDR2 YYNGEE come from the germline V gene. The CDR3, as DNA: TGTGCCAGCAGCGTAGTAGCGGGGGGGCCGACCGGGGAGCTGTTTTTT. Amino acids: CASSVVAGGPTGELFF.

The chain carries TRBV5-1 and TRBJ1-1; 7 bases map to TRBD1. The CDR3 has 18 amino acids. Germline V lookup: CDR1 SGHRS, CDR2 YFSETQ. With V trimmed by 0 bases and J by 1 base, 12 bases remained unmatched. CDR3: CASSLVKNPGQTNTEAFF. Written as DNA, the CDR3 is TGCGCCAGCAGCTTGGTTAAGAATCCGGGACAGACGAACACTGAAGCTTTCTTT.

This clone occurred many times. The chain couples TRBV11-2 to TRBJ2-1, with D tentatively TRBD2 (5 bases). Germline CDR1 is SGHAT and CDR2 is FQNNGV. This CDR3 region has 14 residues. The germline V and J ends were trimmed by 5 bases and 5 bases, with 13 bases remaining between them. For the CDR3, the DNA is TGTGCCAGCAGCCTCTTCGCGGGCCACAATGAGCAGTTCTTC. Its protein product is CASSLFAGHNEQFF.

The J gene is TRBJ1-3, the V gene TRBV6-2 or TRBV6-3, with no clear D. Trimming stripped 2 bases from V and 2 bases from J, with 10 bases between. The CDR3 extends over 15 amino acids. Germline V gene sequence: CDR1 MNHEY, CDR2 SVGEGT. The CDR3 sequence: CASSYSGLAGNTIYF. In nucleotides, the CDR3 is TGTGCCAGCAGTTACAGCGGGTTAGCTGGAAACACCATATATTTT.

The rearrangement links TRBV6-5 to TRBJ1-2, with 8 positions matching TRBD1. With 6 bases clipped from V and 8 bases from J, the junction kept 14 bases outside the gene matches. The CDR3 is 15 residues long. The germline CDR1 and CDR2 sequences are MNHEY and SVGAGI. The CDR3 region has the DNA TGTGCCAGCAGGTTCCCCCGGGGACAGGCCTCCGGCTACACCTTC. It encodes CASRFPRGQASGYTF.

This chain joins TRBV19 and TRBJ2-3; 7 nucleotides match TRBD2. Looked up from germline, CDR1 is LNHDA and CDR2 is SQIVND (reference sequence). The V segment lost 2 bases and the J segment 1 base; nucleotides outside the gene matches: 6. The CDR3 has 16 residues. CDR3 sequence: CASSIIPSGGTDTQYF. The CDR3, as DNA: TGTGCCAGTAGTATAATACCTAGCGGCGGCACAGATACGCAGTATTTT. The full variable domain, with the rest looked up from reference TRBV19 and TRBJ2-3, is DGGITQSPKYLFRKEGQNVTLSCEQNLNHDAMYWYRQDPGQGLRLIYYSQIVNDFQKGDIAEGYSVSREKKESFPLTVTSAQKNPTAFYLCASSIIPSGGTDTQYFGPGTRLTVL.

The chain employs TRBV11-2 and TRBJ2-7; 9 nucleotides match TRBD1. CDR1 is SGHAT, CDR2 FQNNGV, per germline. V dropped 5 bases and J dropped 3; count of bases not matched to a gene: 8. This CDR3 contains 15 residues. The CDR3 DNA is TGTGCCAGCAGCCAGACAGGGGGAAAAGTCTACGAGCAGTACTTC. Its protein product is CASSQTGGKVYEQYF.

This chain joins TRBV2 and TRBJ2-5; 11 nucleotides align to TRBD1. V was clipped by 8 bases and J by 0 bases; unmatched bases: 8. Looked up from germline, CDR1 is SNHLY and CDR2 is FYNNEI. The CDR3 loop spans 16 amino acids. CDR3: CASLRGDRGNQETQYF. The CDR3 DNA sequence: TGTGCCAGCCTTCGTGGGGACAGGGGGAACCAAGAGACCCAGTACTTC.

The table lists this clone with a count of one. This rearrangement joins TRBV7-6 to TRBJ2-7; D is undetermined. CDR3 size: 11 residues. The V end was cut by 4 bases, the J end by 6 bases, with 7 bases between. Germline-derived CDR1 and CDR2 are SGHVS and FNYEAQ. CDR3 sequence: CASSSAGEQYF. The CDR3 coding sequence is TGTGCCAGCAGCTCCGCCGGCGAGCAGTACTTC.

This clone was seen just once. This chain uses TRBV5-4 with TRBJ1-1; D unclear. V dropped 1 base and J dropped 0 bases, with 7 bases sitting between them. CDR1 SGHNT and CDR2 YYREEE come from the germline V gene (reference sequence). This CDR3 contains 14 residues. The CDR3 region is CASSLTNMNTEAFF. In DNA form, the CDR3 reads TGTGCCAGCAGCTTGACTAACATGAACACTGAAGCTTTCTTT.